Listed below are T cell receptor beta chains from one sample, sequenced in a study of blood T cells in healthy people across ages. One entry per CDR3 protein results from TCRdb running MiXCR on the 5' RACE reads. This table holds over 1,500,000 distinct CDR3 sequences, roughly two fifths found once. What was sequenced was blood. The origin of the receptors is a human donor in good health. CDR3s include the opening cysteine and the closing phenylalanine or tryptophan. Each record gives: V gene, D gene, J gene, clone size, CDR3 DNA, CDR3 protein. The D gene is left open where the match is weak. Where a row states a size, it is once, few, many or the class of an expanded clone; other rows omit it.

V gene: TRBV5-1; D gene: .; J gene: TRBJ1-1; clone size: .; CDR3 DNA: TGCGCCAGCGGGGCCGCGGGGGAAGCTTTCTTT; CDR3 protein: CASGAAGEAFF
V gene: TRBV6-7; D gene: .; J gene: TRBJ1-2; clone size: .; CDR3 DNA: TGTGCCAGCAGTTCGGAGTATCACTACACCTTC; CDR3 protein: CASSSEYHYTF
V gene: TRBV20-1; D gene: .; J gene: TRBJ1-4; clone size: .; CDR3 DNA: TGCAGTGCTAGGCGCAGCGCCGCAACTAATGAAAAACTGTTTTTT; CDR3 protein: CSARRSAATNEKLFF
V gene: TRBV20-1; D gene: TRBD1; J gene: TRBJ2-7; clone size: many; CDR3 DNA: TGCAGTGCTAGAGCGGACAGGACCTACGAGCAGTACTTC; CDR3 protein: CSARADRTYEQYF
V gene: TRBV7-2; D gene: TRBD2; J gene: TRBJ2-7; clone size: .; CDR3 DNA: TGTGCCAGCAGTCTAAGGGCGGGGGCCTACGAGCAGTACTTC; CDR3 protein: CASSLRAGAYEQYF
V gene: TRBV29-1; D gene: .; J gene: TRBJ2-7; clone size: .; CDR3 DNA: TGCAGCGTGGAGACAGAGAGCTCCTACGAGCAGTACTTC; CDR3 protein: CSVETESSYEQYF
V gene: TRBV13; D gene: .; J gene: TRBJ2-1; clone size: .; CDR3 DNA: TGTGCCAGCAGCTACCGGGACACACTCTCTAGGGGCAATGAGCAGTTCTTC; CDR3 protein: CASSYRDTLSRGNEQFF
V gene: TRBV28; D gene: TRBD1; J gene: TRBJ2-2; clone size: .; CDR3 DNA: TGTGCCAGCAATGGATGGGACAGGGGGAACACCGGGGAGCTGTTTTTT; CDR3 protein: CASNGWDRGNTGELFF
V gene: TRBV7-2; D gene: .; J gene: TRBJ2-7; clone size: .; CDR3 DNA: TGTGCCAGCAGCTTGCCTCCGGTCCCCGGCGAGCAGTACTTC; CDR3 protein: CASSLPPVPGEQYF
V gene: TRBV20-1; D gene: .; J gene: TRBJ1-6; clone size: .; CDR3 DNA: TGCAGTGCTACATCTAGCTCCTATAATTCACCCCTCCACTTT; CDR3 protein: CSATSSSYNSPLHF
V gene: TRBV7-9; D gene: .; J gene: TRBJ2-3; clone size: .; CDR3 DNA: TGTGCCAGCAGCGCTTTTCCATTAACAGATTTAGATACGCAGTATTTT; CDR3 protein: CASSAFPLTDLDTQYF
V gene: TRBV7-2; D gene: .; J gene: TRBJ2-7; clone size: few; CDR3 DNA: TGTGCCAGCAGCCCCCTATCGGGACGGGTGATCTACGAGCAGTACTTC; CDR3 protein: CASSPLSGRVIYEQYF
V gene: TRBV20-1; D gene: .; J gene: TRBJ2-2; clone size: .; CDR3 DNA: TGCAGTGCAGAGCGGGTTTGGAGGGAGCTGTTTTTT; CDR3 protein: CSAERVWRELFF
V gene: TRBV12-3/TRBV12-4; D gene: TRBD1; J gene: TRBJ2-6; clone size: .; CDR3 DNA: TGTGCCAGCAGTTCGACAGGGCGCTCTGGGGCCAACGTCCTGACTTTC; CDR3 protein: CASSSTGRSGANVLTF
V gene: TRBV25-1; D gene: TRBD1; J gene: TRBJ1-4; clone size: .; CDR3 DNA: TGTGCCAGTCGGGACAGAGCAACTAATGAAAAACTGTTTTTT; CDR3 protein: CASRDRATNEKLFF
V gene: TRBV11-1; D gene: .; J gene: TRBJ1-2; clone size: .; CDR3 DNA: TGTGCCAGCAGCTTAGACGAGGAGGTCTATGGCTACACCTTC; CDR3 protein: CASSLDEEVYGYTF
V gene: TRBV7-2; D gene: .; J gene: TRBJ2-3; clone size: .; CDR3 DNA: TGTGCCAGCAGCTTAGTGGCGGGGTTTGCAGATACGCAGTATTTT; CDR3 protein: CASSLVAGFADTQYF
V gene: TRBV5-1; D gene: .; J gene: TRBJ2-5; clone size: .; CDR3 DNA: TGCGCCAGCAGCTCAGACGTATTCGACGAAGAGACCCAGTACTTC; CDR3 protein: CASSSDVFDEETQYF
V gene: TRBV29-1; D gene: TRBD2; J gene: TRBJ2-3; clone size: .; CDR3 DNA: TGCAGCGTTGGGGGACTAGTGGGGGTTGTTTTGTATTTT; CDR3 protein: CSVGGLVGVVLYF
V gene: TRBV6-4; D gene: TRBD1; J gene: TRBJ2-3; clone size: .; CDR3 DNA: TGTGCCAGCAGTCAGGGGGCGTCGGATACGCAGTATTTT; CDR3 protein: CASSQGASDTQYF
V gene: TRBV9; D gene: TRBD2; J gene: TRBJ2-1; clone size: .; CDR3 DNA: TGTGCCAGCAGCGTGGGACTAGCGGGGGCGAGGACCTACAATGAGCAGTTCTTC; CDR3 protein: CASSVGLAGARTYNEQFF
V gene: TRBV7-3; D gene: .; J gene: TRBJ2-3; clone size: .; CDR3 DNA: TGTGCCAGCAGCTTAGCGTCGGAAGATACGCAGTATTTT; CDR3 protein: CASSLASEDTQYF
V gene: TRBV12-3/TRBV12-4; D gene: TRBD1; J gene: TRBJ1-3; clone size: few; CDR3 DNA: TGTGCCAGCAGTTTTGGACAGGCTGGAAACACCATATATTTT; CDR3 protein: CASSFGQAGNTIYF
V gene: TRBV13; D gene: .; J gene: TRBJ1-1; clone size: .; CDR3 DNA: TGTGCCAGCAGCTCGAGGATTACTTTCAACGAAGCTTTCTTT; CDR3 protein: CASSSRITFNEAFF
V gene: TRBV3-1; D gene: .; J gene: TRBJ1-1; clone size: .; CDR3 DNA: TGTGCCAGCAGCCAATACCGTAGGGGCCACACTGAAGCTTTCTTT; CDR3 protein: CASSQYRRGHTEAFF
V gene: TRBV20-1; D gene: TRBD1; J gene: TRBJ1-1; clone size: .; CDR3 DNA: TGCAGTGCTAGACTCCCGGGACAGGGGGGGTACACTGAAGCTTTCTTT; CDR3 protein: CSARLPGQGGYTEAFF
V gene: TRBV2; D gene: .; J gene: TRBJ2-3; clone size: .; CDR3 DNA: TGTGCCAGCAGTGATCCTACCCCGGGGAGGGATACGCAGTATTTT; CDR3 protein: CASSDPTPGRDTQYF
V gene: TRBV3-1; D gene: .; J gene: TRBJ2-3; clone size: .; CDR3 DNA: TGTGCCAGCAGCCCTAAGAGCGTACCTAGCACAGATACGCAGTATTTT; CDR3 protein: CASSPKSVPSTDTQYF
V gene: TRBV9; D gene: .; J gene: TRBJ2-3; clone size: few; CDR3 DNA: TGTGCCAGCAGCTCCCAGAAGGATACGCAGTATTTT; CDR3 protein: CASSSQKDTQYF
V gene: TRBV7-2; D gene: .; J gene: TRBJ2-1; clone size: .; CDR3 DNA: TGTGCCAGCAGCTTATCGCAGGGGGGGGTTTCGAATGAGCAGTTCTTC; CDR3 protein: CASSLSQGGVSNEQFF
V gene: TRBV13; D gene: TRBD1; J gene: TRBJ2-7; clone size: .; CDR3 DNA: TGTGCCAGCAGCCCAACGGGACAGGGTGAGTCCCGCGAGCAGTACTTC; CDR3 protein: CASSPTGQGESREQYF
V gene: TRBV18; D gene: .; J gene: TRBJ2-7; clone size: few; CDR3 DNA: TGTGCCAGCTCACCACCGGGGCAGGGGAGATTATACGAGCAGTACTTC; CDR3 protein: CASSPPGQGRLYEQYF
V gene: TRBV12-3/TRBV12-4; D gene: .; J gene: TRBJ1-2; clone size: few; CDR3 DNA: TGTGCCAGCAGTCGCCGGACGGATGGCTACACCTTC; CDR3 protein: CASSRRTDGYTF
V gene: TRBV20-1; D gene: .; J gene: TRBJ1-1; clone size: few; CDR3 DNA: TGCAGTGCTACGAGAGGGGCATCGGGAAGTGAAGCTTTCTTT; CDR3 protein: CSATRGASGSEAFF
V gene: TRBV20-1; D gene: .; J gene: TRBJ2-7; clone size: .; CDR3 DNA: TGCAGTGCTAGCGTTCAGGGAGGCGAGCAGTACTTC; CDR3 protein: CSASVQGGEQYF
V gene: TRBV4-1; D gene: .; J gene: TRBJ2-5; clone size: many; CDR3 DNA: TGCGCCAGCAGCCAAGGGACCACAGGGTTCGGCGAGACCCAGTACTTC; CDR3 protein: CASSQGTTGFGETQYF
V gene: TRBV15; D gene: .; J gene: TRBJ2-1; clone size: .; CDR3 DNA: TGTGCCACCAGCAGAGATCAGAGTCACAATGAGCAGTTCTTC; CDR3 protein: CATSRDQSHNEQFF
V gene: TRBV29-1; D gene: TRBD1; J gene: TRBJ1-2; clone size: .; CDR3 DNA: TGCAGCCTTTGGGACAGTAACTATGGCTACACCTTC; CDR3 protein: CSLWDSNYGYTF
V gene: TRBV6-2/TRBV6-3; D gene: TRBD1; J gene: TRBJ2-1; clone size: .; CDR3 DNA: TGTGCCAGCAGTCACGGGACAGTGGTCGGGTTCTTC; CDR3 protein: CASSHGTVVGFF
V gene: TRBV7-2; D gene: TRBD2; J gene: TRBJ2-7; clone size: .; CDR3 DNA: TGTGCCAGCAGCTTAGATGGGACTAGCGGGATCTACGAGCAGTACTTC; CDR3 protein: CASSLDGTSGIYEQYF
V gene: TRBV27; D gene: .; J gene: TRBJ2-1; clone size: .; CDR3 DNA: TGTGCCAGCAGTTTTATCACAGGGTATGAGCAGTTCTTC; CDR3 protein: CASSFITGYEQFF
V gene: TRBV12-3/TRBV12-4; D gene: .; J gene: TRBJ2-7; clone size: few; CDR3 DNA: TGTGCCAGCAGTATCAGACTAGTACCGGCTTCCTACGAGCAGTACTTC; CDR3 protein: CASSIRLVPASYEQYF
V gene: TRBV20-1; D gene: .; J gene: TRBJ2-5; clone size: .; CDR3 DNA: TGCAGTGCTAGTTTGTGGGAGACCCAGTACTTC; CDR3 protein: CSASLWETQYF
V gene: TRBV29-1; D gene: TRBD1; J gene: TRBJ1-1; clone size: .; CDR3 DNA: TGCAGCGTGGCCGAGACAGGGGGCGTCCGGAACACTGAAGCTTTCTTT; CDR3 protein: CSVAETGGVRNTEAFF